The 15 T cell receptor beta chains presented below share a single source sample, sequenced in a study of tissue T cells after allogeneic stem cell transplantation. The repertoire was sequenced with immunoSEQ multiplex PCR; TCRdb's copy has only in-frame clones and lacks some. The sample includes more than 20,000 clones, about 89% seen only once; the top ten take 2% to 2.5%. The sequencing used blood, collected before transplantation. These receptors were taken from a male donor older than 55 who later had graft-versus-host disease after an allogeneic stem cell transplant.

This clone was observed a few times. The rearrangement links TRBV12-3 or TRBV12-4 to TRBJ1-6; D remains unclear. The CDR3 has 12 residues. The V gene lost 3 bases and the J gene lost 7 bases, with 4 bases spanning the gap. CDR3 protein: CASSLTNSPLHF. In nucleotides, the CDR3 is TGTGCCAGCAGTTTGACCAATTCACCCCTCCACTTT.

V and J are TRBV6-6 and TRBJ1-4; perhaps TRBD1 as D (5 bases). The CDR3 totals 16 residues. Germline-derived CDR1 and CDR2 are MNHNY and SVGAGI (reference sequence). V was trimmed by 5 bases and J by 2 bases, leaving 15 bases between them. The CDR3 nucleotides read TGTGCCAGCAGTCGACTCAGGGAGAGGACTAATGAAAAACTGTTTTTT. It translates to CASSRLRERTNEKLFF.

The chain uses TRBV5-5 and TRBJ1-2; 7 nucleotides line up with TRBD1. Trimming took 1 base from V and 9 from J; bases not matched to a gene: 9. Germline CDR1 reads SGHKS; CDR2 reads YYEKEE (reference sequence). The CDR3 spans 14 residues. The CDR3 loop is CASSLTGAGRSYTF. The CDR3, as DNA: TGTGCCAGCAGCTTGACAGGGGCCGGACGTAGCTACACCTTC.

The chain carries TRBV19 and TRBJ1-6; tentative D call: TRBD1 (5 bases). The CDR3 contains 13 residues. Trimming pared 7 bases from V and 9 bases from J, leaving 13 bases between. The V gene's germline CDR1 is LNHDA and CDR2 SQIVND (reference sequence). This CDR3 reads CASMGDRSSPLHF. CDR3 nucleotide sequence: TGTGCCAGTATGGGGGACCGAAGTTCACCCCTCCACTTT.

The CDR3 protein is CASSLSSGNDEQFF. The CDR3 coding sequence is TGTGCCAGCAGCTTGTCTAGCGGGAATGATGAGCAGTTCTTC. This sequence joins TRBV7-2 and TRBJ2-1, with 9 nucleotides matching TRBD2. V trimming: 3 bases; J trimming: 8 bases; junction bases outside the gene matches: 5. Germline V gives CDR1 SGHTA, CDR2 FQGNSA. There are 14 residues in the CDR3. Supplemented by reference TRBV7-2 and TRBJ2-1, the full variable domain reads GAGVSQSPSNKVTEKGKDVELRCDPISGHTALYWYRQSLGQGLEFLIYFQGNSAPDKSGLPSDRFSAERTGGSVSTLTIQRTQQEDSAVYLCASSLSSGNDEQFFGPGTRLTVL.

The J gene is TRBJ2-7, the V gene TRBV6-5; 7 bases fit TRBD2. The CDR3 has 14 amino acids. The J segment lost 1 base and the V segment lost 5 bases, leaving 5 bases of the junction unmatched. Germline V gives CDR1 MNHEY, CDR2 SVGAGI. The CDR3 nucleotides are TGTGCCAGCAGTCAGACTAGCCTATCCTACGAGCAGTACTTC. This sequence encodes CASSQTSLSYEQYF.

The genes are TRBV6-5 and TRBJ2-7; D not certain. CDR1 is MNHEY and CDR2 is SVGAGI in the germline V gene. The CDR3 sequence is 13 residues long. Deletions cut 7 bases from V and 0 bases from J, with 10 bases between. The CDR3 DNA reads TGTGCCAGCACTCGTCCGAGCTCCTACGAGCAGTACTTC. This sequence encodes CASTRPSSYEQYF.

The chain carries TRBV6-2 or TRBV6-3 and TRBJ2-1; TRBD2 agrees at 8 bases. Germline CDR1 MNHEY, CDR2 SVGEGT. J gave up 7 bases and V 4 bases, and 18 bases lay outside the gene matches. The CDR3 spans 18 residues. CDR3 region: CASSFTTYFRLARNEQFF. CDR3 nucleotides: TGTGCCAGCAGTTTTACCACCTACTTCAGACTAGCGCGGAATGAGCAGTTCTTC.

The J gene is TRBJ1-4, the V gene TRBV7-9; D is perhaps TRBD1 (5 bases). Germline assignment: CDR1 SEHNR and CDR2 FQNEAQ (reference sequence). This CDR3 is 15 amino acids long. Trimming stripped 1 base from V and 3 bases from J, with 9 bases between. The CDR3 spells CASSLVRAANEKLFF. The CDR3 nucleotides read TGTGCCAGCAGCTTAGTCAGGGCCGCTAATGAAAAACTGTTTTTT.

The gene calls are TRBV6-2 or TRBV6-3 and TRBJ2-2, with D perhaps TRBD1 (6 bases). The V end was cut by 6 bases, the J end by 7 bases, with 15 bases between. The germline V gene has CDR1 MNHEY and CDR2 SVGEGT. This CDR3 comprises 14 residues. CDR3 loop: CASSQDRWSGELFF. The DNA for the CDR3 is TGTGCCAGCAGCCAAGACAGGTGGAGCGGGGAGCTGTTTTTT.

In DNA, the CDR3 is TGCGCCAGCAGTCAAACAACGGGAGGGGAGAACACCGGGGAGCTGTTTTTT. It encodes CASSQTTGGENTGELFF. The chain has TRBV23-1 and TRBJ2-2; 8 nucleotides align to TRBD2. TRBV23-1 is an open reading frame, and its role is uncertain. Trimming removed 2 bases from V and 1 base from J; junction bases left unmatched: 6. The CDR3 runs to 17 residues.

The chain uses TRBV4-3 and TRBJ2-1, with D possibly matching TRBD2 (6 bases). The CDR3 runs 17 residues. V gave up 1 base and J gave up 1 base, with 14 bases separating them. Germline V gives CDR1 LGHNA, CDR2 YSLEER. The CDR3 region is CASSQVWRGRSYNEQFF. CDR3 bases: TGCGCCAGCAGCCAAGTGTGGCGGGGACGTTCCTACAATGAGCAGTTCTTC.

This clone was seen once. The chain uses TRBV5-1 and TRBJ2-1; D might be TRBD2 (5 bases). The V end lost 2 bases, the J end lost 0 bases, and 12 bases lay between the germline ends. The CDR3 has 16 amino acids. Germline CDR1 SGHRS, CDR2 YFSETQ. CDR3 amino acids: CASSFFDTSSYNEQFF. Here the CDR3 DNA reads TGCGCCAGCAGCTTTTTCGACACTAGCTCCTACAATGAGCAGTTCTTC.

The chain uses TRBV6-5 and TRBJ2-3; 10 bases are a match to TRBD2. V lost 6 bases to trimming and J lost 7 bases; unmatched junction nucleotides: 10. Germline CDR1 MNHEY, CDR2 SVGAGI. There are 15 residues in the CDR3. CDR3 nucleotides: TGTGCCAGCAGATTCACTAGCGGGACACAGCATACGCAGTATTTT. As protein: CASRFTSGTQHTQYF.

This rearrangement joins TRBV29-1 to TRBJ2-5; 8 nucleotides align to TRBD1. CDR1 is SQVTM and CDR2 is ANQGSEA in the germline V gene. This CDR3 spans 13 amino acids. Losses at the gene ends were 7 bases for V and 6 bases for J; bases not matched to a gene: 10. The CDR3 reads CSARRGQPQTQYF. In DNA form, the CDR3 reads TGCAGCGCGCGCAGGGGGCAGCCACAGACCCAGTACTTC.